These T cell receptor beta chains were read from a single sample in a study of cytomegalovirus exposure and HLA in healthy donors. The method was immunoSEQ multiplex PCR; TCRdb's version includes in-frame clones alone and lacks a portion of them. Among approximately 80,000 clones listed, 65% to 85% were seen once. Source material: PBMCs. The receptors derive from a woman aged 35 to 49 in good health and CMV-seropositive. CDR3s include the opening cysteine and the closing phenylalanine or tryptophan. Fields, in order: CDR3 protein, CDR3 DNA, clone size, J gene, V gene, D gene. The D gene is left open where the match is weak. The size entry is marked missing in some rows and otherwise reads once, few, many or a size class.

CASRAGFRAAQHF TGTGCCAGCAGGGCAGGATTCAGGGCAGCCCAGCATTTT NA TRBJ1-5 TRBV6-5 NA
CATSRDKGATGATNEKLFF TGTGCCACCAGCAGAGATAAAGGGGCAACAGGCGCAACTAATGAAAAACTGTTTTTT NA TRBJ1-4 TRBV15 NA
CASSVRQAGGGEKLFF TGTGCCAGCAGCGTACGACAGGCGGGGGGCGGTGAAAAACTGTTTTTT NA TRBJ1-4 TRBV7-2 NA
CASSTTSGGTAEQYF TGCGCCAGCAGCACAACTAGCGGGGGGACAGCCGAGCAGTACTTC NA TRBJ2-7 TRBV5-1 TRBD2
CAISEGLAGGRDTQYF TGTGCCATCAGCGAAGGACTAGCGGGAGGTCGGGATACGCAGTATTTT NA TRBJ2-3 TRBV10-3 TRBD2
CASSLGTLSEQYF TGTGCCAGCAGCCTTGGGACACTCTCAGAGCAGTACTTC few TRBJ2-7 TRBV5-6 NA
CASSQPDRRESVGYGYTF TGTGCCAGCAGCCAACCGGACAGGCGCGAGTCGGTGGGCTATGGCTACACCTTC NA TRBJ1-2 TRBV7-8 TRBD1
CASIRSTGENSPLHF TGTGCCAGCATCCGATCGACAGGGGAGAATTCACCCCTCCACTTT NA TRBJ1-6 TRBV7-2 TRBD1
CASSLRPLHEQFF TGTGCCAGCAGCCTACGCCCGCTGCATGAGCAGTTCTTC NA TRBJ2-1 TRBV2 NA
CASRRDRGVYTEAFF TGTGCCAGCAGACGCGACAGGGGAGTCTACACTGAAGCTTTCTTT NA TRBJ1-1 TRBV2 TRBD1
CASSFDRGGELFF TGTGCCAGCAGCTTCGACAGGGGCGGGGAGCTGTTTTTT few TRBJ2-2 TRBV7-8 TRBD1
CASSFWASGGPANTGELFF TGCGCCAGCAGCTTTTGGGCTAGCGGGGGGCCAGCGAACACCGGGGAGCTGTTTTTT NA TRBJ2-2 TRBV5-1 TRBD2
CASSVSGGAGNEQFF TGTGCCAGCAGCGTCAGCGGGGGGGCCGGCAATGAGCAGTTCTTC NA TRBJ2-1 TRBV9 TRBD2
CSVDQNTEAFF TGCAGCGTTGACCAGAACACTGAAGCTTTCTTT NA TRBJ1-1 TRBV29-1 NA
CASTSGVVTGELFF TGCGCCAGCACCTCGGGGGTAGTCACCGGGGAGCTGTTTTTT NA TRBJ2-2 TRBV5-1 NA
CASSLGGGPSDLYF TGTGCCAGCAGCTTAGGAGGAGGACCCTCCGACCTGTACTTC few TRBJ2-7 TRBV7-8 NA
CASSTGQGGTDTQYF TGCGCCAGCAGCACGGGACAGGGTGGCACAGATACGCAGTATTTT NA TRBJ2-3 TRBV5-1 TRBD1
CASSFRGSYEQYF TGTGCCAGCAGCTTCCGGGGCTCCTACGAGCAGTACTTC NA TRBJ2-7 TRBV5-6 NA
CASSIRQPNQPQHF TGTGCCAGTAGTATAAGACAGCCCAATCAGCCCCAGCATTTT NA TRBJ1-5 TRBV19 NA
CASSQQTGSWVGYTF TGCGCCAGCAGCCAACAGACAGGCTCTTGGGTCGGCTACACCTTC NA TRBJ1-2 TRBV4-1 NA
CASGEQGSWSPLHF TGTGCCAGCGGCGAGCAGGGTTCATGGTCACCCCTCCACTTT NA TRBJ1-6 TRBV2 NA
CSVTDRGPYEQYF TGCAGCGTCACTGACAGGGGGCCATACGAGCAGTACTTC NA TRBJ2-7 TRBV29-1 TRBD1
CASRETGESNEQFF TGTGCCAGCAGAGAGACAGGGGAAAGCAATGAGCAGTTCTTC NA TRBJ2-1 TRBV6-5 TRBD1
CASSSTTASGNTIYF TGTGCCAGCAGCTCGACGACAGCCTCTGGAAACACCATATATTTT NA TRBJ1-3 TRBV7-2 NA
CASSPGLGYNEQFF TGTGCCAGCAGTCCGGGACTGGGTTACAATGAGCAGTTCTTC NA TRBJ2-1 TRBV6-6 NA
CASSLSDSAQHF TGTGCCAGCAGCCTTTCAGACTCGGCCCAGCATTTT NA TRBJ1-5 TRBV7-9 NA
CASSKFLDPLSGANVLTF TGTGCCAGTAGTAAATTCTTAGATCCGCTCTCTGGGGCCAACGTCCTGACTTTC NA TRBJ2-6 TRBV19 NA
CATSRADREANEQFF TGTGCCACCAGCAGAGCCGACAGGGAGGCGAATGAGCAGTTCTTC NA TRBJ2-1 TRBV15 NA
CASSFGTESTDTQYF TGTGCCAGCAGTTTCGGGACTGAAAGCACAGATACGCAGTATTTT few TRBJ2-3 TRBV27 NA
CASSQTGLAYEQYF TGTGCCAGCAGTCAAACGGGACTAGCCTACGAGCAGTACTTC NA TRBJ2-7 TRBV6-5 TRBD2
CASSLEGGQGLAGGNEQFF TGTGCCAGCAGCTTGGAGGGCGGTCAGGGACTAGCGGGGGGCAATGAGCAGTTCTTC NA TRBJ2-1 TRBV5-7 TRBD2
CASSRQGSTDTQYF TGTGCCAGCAGCCGACAGGGGAGCACAGATACGCAGTATTTT few TRBJ2-3 TRBV27 TRBD1
CASSVETSGTNEQFF TGTGCCAGCAGTGTTGAGACTAGCGGGACCAATGAGCAGTTCTTC few TRBJ2-1 TRBV6-4 TRBD2
CASSAPTGSSGNTIYF TGTGCCAGCAGTGCCCCGACAGGGAGCTCTGGAAACACCATATATTTT few TRBJ1-3 TRBV2 TRBD1
CASSPRPQHF TGTGCTAGCAGCCCGAGGCCCCAGCATTTT NA TRBJ1-5 TRBV7-7 NA
CASSNDVGGTNTGELFF TGCGCCAGCAGCAACGACGTCGGGGGGACGAACACCGGGGAGCTGTTTTTT few TRBJ2-2 TRBV4-3 TRBD2
CASSFNQYIADTQYF TGTGCCAGCAGCTTCAATCAGTACATCGCAGATACGCAGTATTTT NA TRBJ2-3 TRBV5-4 NA
CASSQFTGGTEAFF TGTGCCAGCAGCCAATTTACAGGGGGCACTGAAGCTTTCTTT NA TRBJ1-1 TRBV4-2 TRBD1
CASRGQGVTGELFF TGTGCCAGCAGGGGACAGGGAGTCACCGGGGAGCTGTTTTTT NA TRBJ2-2 TRBV7-9 TRBD1